This T cell receptor (beta chain) was observed in a study of blood T cell repertoires in COVID-19. Clones were read by immunoSEQ multiplex PCR, and TCRdb kept only the in-frame ones, dropping some. The sample yields about 280,000 clones, approximately 88% seen once. The CDR3 is 14 residues long. V trimming: 8 bases; J trimming: 3 bases; junction bases outside the gene matches: 7. Germline CDR1 MNHEY, CDR2 SVGAGI. This clone was found many times. The sample consisted of peripheral blood. The clonotype was recovered from a middle-aged woman who had recovered from COVID-19. This chain links TRBV6-5 with TRBJ2-7; TRBD2 agrees at 10 bases. DNA of the CDR3: TGTGCCAGCCGGGGACTAGCGAATGTCTACGAGCAGTACTTC. Translating it yields CASRGLANVYEQYF.